These 18 T cell receptor beta chains came from one sample sequenced in a study of chemoradiotherapy in HPV16-positive cancers. This table comes from immunoSEQ multiplex PCR, and its TCRdb copy is limited to in-frame clones, with some not included. The data show 30,000 to 50,000 clones, with more than 75% seen just once and more than 5% held by the top ten. The sample in question was blood, obtained from a patient who underwent chemoradiotherapy. These receptors were taken from a human donor with HPV-associated anogenital cancer.

This chain joins TRBV10-3 and TRBJ1-1; no clear D gene. Trimming took off 3 bases at V and 3 bases at J, with 11 bases between the two ends. This CDR3 has 14 residues. Germline CDR1 and CDR2: ENHRY and SYGVKD. In nucleotides, the CDR3 is TGTGCCATCAGTGACCCGACCCAGGACACTGAAGCTTTCTTT. Translating gives CAISDPTQDTEAFF.

The chain is built from TRBV5-4 and TRBJ2-5; possible D gene TRBD1, 5 bases. V was pared by 0 bases and J by 1 base, with 10 bases between. CDR1 and CDR2 from the germline V gene are SGHNT and YYREEE (reference sequence). This CDR3 has 15 residues. CDR3 sequence reads: CASSLEGDSQETQYF. The CDR3 DNA is TGTGCCAGCAGCTTGGAAGGTGACAGCCAAGAGACCCAGTACTTC.

This clone was seen more than once but under ten times. V is TRBV9 and J is TRBJ1-3; no firm D call. Germline CDR1 SGDLS, CDR2 YYNGEE. Trimming removed 0 bases from V and 1 base from J, with 5 bases in between. The CDR3 totals 14 residues. The CDR3 protein is CASSVEGSGNTIYF. The CDR3 DNA follows: TGTGCCAGCAGCGTAGAAGGTTCTGGAAACACCATATATTTT. The full variable domain, its missing parts supplied by reference TRBV9 and TRBJ1-3, is DSGVTQTPKHLITATGQRVTLRCSPRSGDLSVYWYQQSLDQGLQFLIQYYNGEERAKGNILERFSAQQFPDLHSELNLSSLELGDSALYFCASSVEGSGNTIYFGEGSWLTVV.

This chain connects TRBV2 to TRBJ2-6, with D unresolved. Trimming pared 4 bases from V and 0 bases from J, leaving 4 bases between. This CDR3 is 14 amino acids long. Germline V gene sequence: CDR1 SNHLY, CDR2 FYNNEI. CDR3 sequence (DNA): TGTGCCAGCAGTGCGGACTCTGGGGCCAACGTCCTGACTTTC. Its translation is CASSADSGANVLTF.

The genes are TRBV5-6 and TRBJ2-1; possibly TRBD1 for D (6 bases). The V end was cut by 3 bases, the J end by 0 bases, with 7 bases between. Germline V gene lookup returns CDR1 SGHDT and CDR2 YYEEEE. The CDR3 totals 14 residues. The CDR3 loop reads CASSWTDSYNEQFF. The CDR3 coding sequence is TGTGCCAGCAGCTGGACAGACTCCTACAATGAGCAGTTCTTC. The full variable domain, completed using reference TRBV5-6 and TRBJ2-1, is DAGVTQSPTHLIKTRGQQVTLRCSPKSGHDTVSWYQQALGQGPQFIFQYYEEEERQRGNFPDRFSGHQFPNYSSELNVNALLLGDSALYLCASSWTDSYNEQFFGPGTRLTVL.

CDR3 bases: TGTGCCTGGAGCGGAGATAACAGGGGTGACGGGGGCTACACCTTC. Its protein is CAWSGDNRGDGGYTF. The chain recombines TRBV30 with TRBJ1-2; TRBD1 agrees at 7 bases. Germline V gene data show CDR1 as GTSNPN and CDR2 as SVGIG (reference sequence). V was pared by 3 bases and J by 8 bases, with 15 bases of the junction left unmatched. CDR3 length equals 15 residues.

The CDR3 reads CASVMGASGPNTDTQYF. Written as DNA, the CDR3 is TGTGCCAGCGTGATGGGGGCTAGCGGGCCTAACACAGATACGCAGTATTTT. The V call is TRBV2, the J call TRBJ2-3, with 8 bases fitting TRBD2. The CDR3 runs to 17 residues. CDR1 and CDR2 (germline): SNHLY, FYNNEI. The junction had 15 bases not matched to a gene; V was cut back by 8 bases and J by 2 bases.

This sequence joins TRBV6-1 and TRBJ2-1; D is ambiguous. The CDR3 consists of 15 residues. Germline V gene data show CDR1 as MNHNS and CDR2 as SASEGT. V dropped 4 bases and J dropped 9 bases, with 19 bases sitting between them. The CDR3 DNA reads TGTGCCAGCAGTGTCCCTCCGGGCCCTTCGGGTGAGCAGTTCTTC. Protein: CASSVPPGPSGEQFF.

The chain uses TRBV5-6 and TRBJ2-5; D call uncertain. V was shortened by 4 bases and J by 1 base, with 5 bases between the two germline ends. CDR1 is SGHDT and CDR2 is YYEEEE in the germline V gene. The CDR3 has 12 amino acids. The CDR3 protein is CASSALQETQYF. The DNA of the CDR3 is TGTGCCAGCAGCGCGCTCCAAGAGACCCAGTACTTC.

The gene calls are TRBV10-3 and TRBJ2-3; D might be TRBD2 (5 bases). Trimming shortened V by 4 bases and J by 5 bases, and 10 bases separated the two germline ends. The CDR3 extends over 13 amino acids. Germline values: CDR1 ENHRY, CDR2 SYGVKD. CDR3 sequence (DNA): TGTGCCATCAGTGGACTGGGAGTAGATACGCAGTATTTT. Residues: CAISGLGVDTQYF.

The sample holds one count of this clone. This rearrangement joins TRBV5-5 to TRBJ2-5; a possible D gene is TRBD1 (5 bases). Looked up from germline, CDR1 is SGHKS and CDR2 is YYEKEE (reference sequence). The CDR3 spans 13 residues. Trimming removed 2 bases from V and 5 bases from J, with 10 bases in between. This CDR3 is CASSLPGKETQYF. The CDR3 DNA is TGTGCCAGCAGCTTACCAGGGAAGGAGACCCAGTACTTC. Variable domain in full (rest from reference TRBV5-5 and TRBJ2-5): DAGVTQSPTHLIKTRGQQVTLRCSPISGHKSVSWYQQVLGQGPQFIFQYYEKEERGRGNFPDRFSARQFPNYSSELNVNALLLGDSALYLCASSLPGKETQYFGPGTRLLVL.

The V and J genes are TRBV4-3 and TRBJ2-2; 7 nucleotides align to TRBD1. With V trimmed by 2 bases and J by 6 bases, 6 bases remained unmatched. The CDR3 extends over 15 amino acids. Germline V gene lookup returns CDR1 LGHNA and CDR2 YSLEER. The CDR3 spells CASSQRVQGAGELFF. Written as DNA, the CDR3 is TGCGCCAGCAGCCAAAGGGTTCAGGGGGCCGGGGAGCTGTTTTTT.

The CDR3, as DNA: TGTGCCTGGAGTGGTATAGCGGGCTCCTATGGGACTGAGCAGTTCTTC. Translation: CAWSGIAGSYGTEQFF. The chain couples TRBV30 to TRBJ2-1; 7 nucleotides line up with TRBD2. J lost 9 bases, V lost 1 base, and 15 bases had no gene match. This CDR3 region has 16 residues. The V gene's germline CDR1 is GTSNPN and CDR2 SVGIG (reference sequence).

The chain couples TRBV15 to TRBJ2-7; D assignment may be TRBD1 or TRBD2 (5 bases each). Germline V gives CDR1 LNHNV, CDR2 YYDKDF (reference sequence). Trimming removed 4 bases from V and 3 bases from J, with 16 bases in between. This CDR3 contains 15 residues. Here the CDR3 DNA reads TGTGCCACCAGCATCGATTCGGGACGGATCTACGAGCAGTACTTC. Encoded protein: CATSIDSGRIYEQYF.

The chain links TRBV9 to TRBJ1-1; D is perhaps TRBD1 (5 bases). V lost 3 bases and J lost 9, with 21 bases in between. This CDR3 spans 15 amino acids. Per germline, CDR1 SGDLS and CDR2 YYNGEE. CDR3 bases: TGTGCCAGCAGCGAAAGTCCCGGGACTGGGATGAAAGCTTTCTTT. It is translated as CASSESPGTGMKAFF.

The V gene is TRBV7-2, the J gene TRBJ1-1; 10 positions agree with TRBD1. This CDR3 region has 16 residues. With 3 bases clipped from V and 1 base from J, the junction kept 5 bases outside the gene matches. The germline V gene encodes CDR1 SGHTA and CDR2 FQGNSA. CDR3: CASSLTGGAENTEAFF. CDR3 nucleotides: TGTGCCAGCAGCTTGACAGGGGGCGCAGAGAACACTGAAGCTTTCTTT. Drawing the rest from reference TRBV7-2 and TRBJ1-1, the complete variable domain is GAGVSQSPSNKVTEKGKDVELRCDPISGHTALYWYRQSLGQGLEFLIYFQGNSAPDKSGLPSDRFSAERTGGSVSTLTIQRTQQEDSAVYLCASSLTGGAENTEAFFGQGTRLTVV.

A few counts support this clone. J is TRBJ1-2 and V is TRBV12-5, with D possibly being TRBD1 (5 bases). The length of the CDR3 is 15 residues. The V and J ends lost 2 bases and 4 bases respectively, with 14 bases between them. Germline lookup yields CDR1 LGHNT and CDR2 FRNRAP. The CDR3 nucleotides are TGTGCTAGTGGTTTGACAGGTCTACTAACCTATGGCTACACCTTC. Protein sequence: CASGLTGLLTYGYTF.

The V gene is TRBV5-4, the J gene TRBJ2-5, with D tentatively TRBD1 (5 bases). The CDR3 consists of 13 residues. The V and J ends lost 6 bases and 2 bases respectively, with 11 bases between them. The germline gives CDR1 SGHNT, CDR2 YYREEE (reference sequence). CDR3 bases: TGTGCCAGCACCGCGCACAGGCAAGAGACCCAGTACTTC. Encoded protein: CASTAHRQETQYF.